This T cell receptor beta chain stems from a study of blood T cell repertoires in COVID-19. In germline, CDR1 is MNHEY, CDR2 SVGAGI. The V and J ends lost 5 bases and 5 bases, in that order; junction bases with no gene match: 7. This CDR3 region has 14 residues. Produced via immunoSEQ multiplex PCR; TCRdb's table is partial and in-frame only. The sample consists of 350,000 or so clones, around four fifths of them appearing once. The sequence was obtained from a man aged 30 to 39 with active or convalescent COVID-19. V is TRBV6-5 and J is TRBJ2-7, with 9 bases aligning to TRBD1. The sample consisted of peripheral blood. This CDR3 is CASSPGTGKHEQYF. The CDR3 nucleotides read TGTGCCAGCAGTCCCGGGACAGGGAAGCACGAGCAGTACTTC.